This T cell receptor beta chain was documented in a study of shared clonotypes between healthy human individuals. In regard to this clone: The antigen remains undetermined.

General observations from the study: Despite large depth, sorted-subset datasets appeared incompletely sequenced.

Method: immunoSEQ multiplex PCR; TCRdb's copy keeps in-frame clones and lacks some. Seen here are around 700,000 clones, roughly nine tenths observed once, and the top ten hold 24%. Trimming left V 1 base short and J 5 bases short, with 12 bases between. CDR1 and CDR2 from the germline V gene are MGHRA and YSYEKL. The CDR3 totals 14 residues. In the naive CD8 group, cells lacked CD45RO and were positively selected for CCR7, so terminally differentiated effector memory CD45RA+ cells were left out. The clonotype was recovered from a young man in good health. Sequencing was performed on naive CD8+ T cells sorted from blood. The genes are TRBV4-1 and TRBJ2-7; D not certain. Here the CDR3 DNA reads TGCGCCAGCAGCCAAGTGGCTAGTTCCCACGAGCAGTACTTC. The encoded protein is CASSQVASSHEQYF.